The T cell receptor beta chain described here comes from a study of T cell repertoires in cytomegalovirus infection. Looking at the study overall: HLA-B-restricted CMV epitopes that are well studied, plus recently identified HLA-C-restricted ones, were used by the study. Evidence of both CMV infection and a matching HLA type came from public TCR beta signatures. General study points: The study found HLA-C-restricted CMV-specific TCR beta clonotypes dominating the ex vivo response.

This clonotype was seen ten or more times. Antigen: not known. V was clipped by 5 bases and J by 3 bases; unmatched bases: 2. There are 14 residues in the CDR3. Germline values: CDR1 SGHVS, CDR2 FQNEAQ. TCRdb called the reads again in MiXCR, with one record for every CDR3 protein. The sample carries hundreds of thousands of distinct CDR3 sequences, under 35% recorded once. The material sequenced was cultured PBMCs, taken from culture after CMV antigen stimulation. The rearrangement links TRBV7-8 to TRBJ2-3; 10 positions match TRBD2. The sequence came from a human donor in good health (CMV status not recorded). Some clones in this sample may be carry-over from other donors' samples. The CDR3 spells CASSQREGTDTQYF. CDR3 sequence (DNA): TGTGCCAGCAGCCAGCGGGAGGGGACAGATACGCAGTATTTT.